The T cell receptor (beta chain) under discussion was sequenced for a study of cytomegalovirus exposure and HLA in healthy donors (TCRdb year 2017). Concerning the study at large: According to an earlier analysis of 587 of the donors, 200 million or so T cells yielded approximately 120 million unique TCR beta sequences and about 300 Gb of sequence data. Genome-wide SNP genotypes for about three fifths of the 666 donors were used in a later genetic analysis, which treated that subset as a discovery cohort. Roughly five DR-DQ haplotypes were handled as single units for association and clustering, since linkage in the cohort was strong. All discovery cohort repertoires had been generated using a single sequencing platform. An early release covering around 630 HLA-typed donors comprised 250 to 350 gigabases of sequencing data and roughly 86 million unique TCR sequences. High-throughput TCR immunosequencing, statistical association of individual TCRs with disease status, and machine learning were combined to predict cytomegalovirus infection status. The study aimed to test whether cataloging public T cell receptors could reveal signatures of past pathogen exposure. The number of typed donors differed by locus: roughly 629-640 for A, B, C, DRB1 and DQB1; some 500 for DQA1; roughly 600 for DPA1; and approximately 450 for DPB1. An earlier analysis of some 500 of the donors used high-throughput TCR beta sequencing to judge whether each TCR beta V gene segment behaved as functional or pseudogenic. In the later analysis, no new phenotypic data were used to find candidate immune exposures; instead, reliance was placed on TCR beta sequences and their occurrence across donors. Both class I and class II loci were covered by HLA typing, at four-digit resolution. Donor age, sex, ethnicity and CMV serostatus were compiled together with the repertoire data. Among roughly 400 genotyped donors of the cohort, an average of approximately 220,000 unique TCR beta nucleotide sequences was sequenced per donor, of which about 18% were non-productive. To study patterns of TCR occurrence, a later analysis re-analyzed previously published TCR beta repertoires from 550 to 800 donors and added high-resolution HLA genotyping. Of the roughly 400 genotyped donors, 81% fell in the genetic ancestry cluster associated with self-reported Caucasian donors. Along with the roughly 670-subject first cohort, a separate validation cohort of roughly 110 different subjects was used. The T cell repertoires of some 670 subjects were profiled by immunosequencing and related to cytomegalovirus serostatus.

This clone was counted a few times. This clone's antigen is unknown. The sample holds no much larger clone one base away, and base qualities are not on file. Reading from cysteine to phenylalanine, the CDR3 counts 14 amino acids. CDR3 DNA only is kept here, 42 bases in frame from base 1. Ends trimmed: V by 4 bases, J by 4 bases; bases unmatched to a gene: 5. The germline V gene specifies SGHRS as CDR1 and YFSETQ as CDR2. To prepare the library, the immunoSEQ multiplex PCR assay was applied. A mixture of 60 forward primers for TCR Vbeta segments and 13 reverse primers for TCR Jbeta segments was used in the multiplex PCR. Amplification of the CDR3 region of rearranged TCR beta genes was performed with a multiplex PCR assay on genomic DNA. On the Illumina HiSeq System, the amplified TCR beta libraries were sequenced as 87-base-pair reads. The published analysis was carried out like this. In a later analysis, tens of millions of unique TCR beta chains were counted across the 650 to 750 repertoires, and roughly 10 million of these chains were shared by at least two donors. To remove PCR and sequencing errors, raw reads were error-corrected and collapsed into unique sequences using a nearest-neighbor algorithm that merged closely related sequences. CDR3 sequences were aligned to IMGT reference sequences to assign V, D and J gene segments. Each retained sequence needed at least a six-nucleotide match to both a V gene segment and a J gene segment. Rearrangements were called productive when the CDR3 lacked stop codons and stayed in frame with V and J; all others were non-productive. Following IMGT convention, CDR3 was defined as the stretch from the second conserved V-encoded cysteine to the conserved J-encoded phenylalanine. The earlier analysis of roughly 590 of the donors excluded any sequence lacking an unambiguous match to a single V gene segment. In an earlier analysis of several hundred of the donors, V segments were called functional above 56.7% productive rearrangements and were called segregating when the between-donor standard deviation exceeded 5%. To diagnose cytomegalovirus status from the catalog of TCR beta chain sequences, a statistical classification framework was built. V and J gene assignment, in a later analysis, came from comparing TCR nucleotide sequences with IMGT/GENE-DB human TR gene sequences. In a later analysis, CDR3 sequences and most-parsimonious VDJ recombination scenarios were assigned using the TCRdist pipeline. In a later analysis, every TCR beta chain was defined by the combination of its CDR3 amino acid sequence and its V-gene family, and reads without a unique V-gene family were dropped. To address suspected cross-contamination and a sequencing artifact, a later analysis removed roughly 580 highly shared, low-generation-probability nucleotide sequences. For each public chain, a later analysis derived a clonal expansion index from normalized ranks of inferred template counts within each repertoire. Generation probabilities in a later analysis came from a VDJ recombination model fitted to out-of-frame rearrangements, and those results were checked against IGoR. In a later analysis, TCR-TCR, TCR-HLA and TCR-CMV co-occurrence was scored with hypergeometric tests, and a repertoire-size bias correction was applied to TCR pairs. False discovery rates were estimated in a later analysis by permuting HLA or CMV assignments 20 times. A later analysis grouped co-occurring TCRs with DBSCAN, adding TCRdist sequence similarity when clustering within HLA-allele-positive subsets. Repertoires with fewer than 30,000 or more than 120,000 public chains, plus five repertoires with anomalous nucleotide sharing, were excluded from co-occurrence clustering. Here the immuneACCESS table is served through TCRdb, limited to in-frame sequences with V and J called. Missing clones are a known gap in these copies; in checked studies unresolved V genes cover under half, and the rest lacks a known reason. For V, J and clone size, that table is used; D and trimming come from the DNA. This sample holds about 110,000 clones; 81% were observed only once. The ten most abundant clones make up under 2.5% of the sample.

The cohort comprised some 700 healthy bone marrow donors. At the time of sampling, all cohort members were nominally healthy, though unrecorded immune exposures were likely present. The donor was CMV seronegative and was included in the group of approximately 350 seronegative cohort members. Each donor provided a peripheral blood sample, and peripheral blood mononuclear cells were used for TCR beta sequencing. The Qiagen DNeasy Blood Extraction Kit was used to extract genomic DNA from the blood cell samples. The investigation overall reported the following: In a later analysis, HLA-associated TCR beta chains showed more clonal expansion and lower generation probabilities than non-associated chains that were equally common. Linkage disequilibrium might explain the correlated functional status among segregating V segments, but an unknown experimental factor could not be ruled out. The cohort was sequenced for TCR beta chains only, and without alpha or paired-chain data the features that could be detected were limited. A later analysis found that most CMV-associated TCR beta chains appeared HLA-restricted, with HLA associations seemingly driven largely by CMV exposure. A total of about 180 TCR beta chains were listed by the study as associated with cytomegalovirus. A further reported finding was that TCR beta sequences accurately predicted the HLA-A and HLA-B alleles for most subjects in the first cohort. In a later analysis, some 18,000 TCR beta sequences were associated with specific HLA alleles at a false discovery rate of 0.05. Assigning TCR associations to individual alleles was difficult when HLA alleles, especially DR and DQ, strongly co-occurred. Compared with the 666-donor mean, donors in an Asian-associated ancestry cluster had fewer N-insertions in productive TCRs, according to a later genetic analysis. A later analysis found that TCR association rates varied across HLA loci, with DRB1 alleles showing the most associated TCRs and HLA-C alleles the fewest. The classifier was reported to diagnose cytomegalovirus status with high specificity and sensitivity in both the original cohort and the validation cohort. In an earlier analysis of 450 to 750 of the donors, most TCR beta V segments appeared in productive rearrangements about 87% or about 30% of the time, broadly matching IMGT annotations. Because some donors lacked HLA typing at each locus, the association tests relied only on the typed subset. Because counts were too low, some 17 rarely observed V segments, including chromosome 9 orphons, were excluded from the earlier analysis of 587 of the donors. Roughly uniform sequencing depth across donors was assumed in presence/absence analyses, although this assumption may not hold. An association between a missense DCLRE1C variant and V-gene and J-gene trimming of TCR beta chains was found in a later genetic analysis and replicated in an independent cohort. In vitro tests confirmed that a few of the cytomegalovirus-associated TCR beta chains recognize cytomegalovirus antigens. Most TCR sequences were observed very rarely across donors, whereas some public TCRs were present in many individuals. The authors suggested that the approach could potentially be generalized to other disease states and immunological phenotypes. The 87-base-pair reads could not distinguish some IMGT-functional V segments, including TRBV6-2 and TRBV6-3, so those segments were excluded. A cluster of highly shared sequence variants was judged likely to be a technical artifact of the sequencing pipeline. In a later analysis, several top co-occurrence clusters were reported to appear linked to parvovirus B19, influenza, CMV and Epstein-Barr virus. Immune exposure information for the cohort was limited to CMV serostatus.

Sequenced: PBMCs. The origin of this receptor is a woman aged 25 to 39 in good health and CMV-seronegative. The sequence links TRBV5-1 to TRBJ2-3; the central 8 bases match TRBD2. The CDR3 has the sequence CASSTGTRADTQYF. The nucleotides read TGCGCCAGCAGCACAGGGACTAGAGCAGATACGCAGTATTTT. This CDR3, with the reference TRBV5-1 and TRBJ2-3 proteins standing in past its ends, gives the full variable domain KAGVTQTPRYLIKTRGQQVTLSCSPISGHRSVSWYQQTPGQGLQFLFEYFSETQRNKGNFPGRFSGRQFSNSRSEMNVSTLELGDSALYLCASSTGTRADTQYFGPGTRLTVL.